These 10 T cell receptor beta chains were sequenced from one sample in a study of molecular identifiers for immune sequencing clone quantification. TCRdb independently ran MiXCR on the PCR reads; one entry per CDR3 protein. The table lists approximately 500,000 distinct CDR3 sequences, roughly 24% of them singletons. Source material: naive CD8+ T cells from blood, with Jurkat cell RNA spiked in. Subset meaning: FACS-sorted CD8+CD4-CCR7+CD45RA+ naive T cells. The source of these receptors is a human donor in good health. Some libraries in this study had Jurkat cell RNA spiked in.

Comments on this clonotype: An end of the junction differs from the germline gene, which may be a read error. The chain recombines TRBV27 with TRBJ1-1; 7 bases fit TRBD1. The germline gives CDR1 MNHEY, CDR2 SMNVEV (reference sequence). This CDR3 has 15 amino acids. Here the CDR3 DNA reads TGTGCCAGCAGTCCTTCAGGGGGGCTGAACACTGAAGCTCTCTTT. Encoded protein: CASSPSGGLNTEALF.

This clonotype was recorded a few times. J is TRBJ2-2 and V is TRBV5-4, with D possibly matching TRBD1 (6 bases). The CDR3 runs to 17 residues. CDR1 and CDR2 (germline): SGHNT, YYREEE (reference sequence). V was clipped by 4 bases and J by 1 base, with 17 bases between them. The CDR3 DNA reads as TGTGCCAGCAGCAAGCTTCATGTGGGACAGAACACCGGGGAGCTGTTTTTT. Amino acid sequence: CASSKLHVGQNTGELFF.

The gene calls are TRBV5-6 and TRBJ2-7, with TRBD1 matching 9 bases. Germline trimming cut 3 bases from V and 4 bases from J; bases unmatched to any gene: 8. From germline, CDR1 is SGHDT and CDR2 YYEEEE. The CDR3 runs to 15 residues. The CDR3 sequence: CASSWTGTGRYEQYF. CDR3 nucleotide sequence: TGTGCCAGCAGCTGGACCGGGACAGGGAGGTACGAGCAGTACTTC.

This chain's CDR3 is CAIRDPGQGYEQYF. CDR3 DNA: TGTGCCATCAGGGACCCGGGACAGGGCTACGAGCAGTACTTC. The J gene is TRBJ2-7, the V gene TRBV10-3, with 9 bases that match TRBD1. In germline, CDR1 is ENHRY, CDR2 SYGVKD. The junction had 6 bases not matched to a gene; V was cut back by 6 bases and J by 3 bases. The CDR3 is 14 amino acids.

This clonotype was seen a handful of times. This chain joins TRBV7-9 and TRBJ2-2; the D is unclear. There are 15 residues in the CDR3. Germline V CDR1 and CDR2: SEHNR, FQNEAQ (reference sequence). Trimming left V 0 bases short and J 5 bases short, with 10 bases between. The CDR3 is CASSLARAETGELFF. DNA of the CDR3: TGTGCCAGCAGCTTAGCCAGAGCCGAAACCGGGGAGCTGTTTTTT.

This clonotype was counted a few times. The chain employs TRBV7-6 and TRBJ2-7; TRBD2 matches 14 bases. The ends lost 5 bases at V and 4 bases at J; junction bases unmatched: 4. This CDR3 contains 15 residues. In germline, CDR1 is SGHVS, CDR2 FNYEAQ. The CDR3 is CASSETSGGGYEQYF. CDR3 DNA: TGTGCCAGCAGCGAGACTAGCGGGGGGGGTTACGAGCAGTACTTC.

This rearrangement joins TRBV21-1 to TRBJ2-7; no check of the table's D call, TRBD2, against the DNA was made. TRBV21-1 is a listed pseudogene. The CDR3 sequence is 16 residues long. This CDR3 is CASSKARDSGSYEQYF. CDR3 nucleotides: TGTGCCAGCAGCAAAGCCCGGGATAGCGGGAGTTACGAGCAGTACTTC.

For this clonotype: A clone one base away is much larger, so this may be a read error. The chain has TRBV20-1 and TRBJ1-1; possibly TRBD1 for D (5 bases). The CDR3 loop spans 13 amino acids. Trimming removed 3 bases at V and 6 bases at J, with 14 bases between. In germline, CDR1 is DFQATT, CDR2 SNEGSKA (reference sequence). CDR3: CSASGREGPEAFF. The DNA of the CDR3 is TGCAGTGCTAGCGGCAGAGAGGGGCCTGAAGCTTTCTTT.

The chain recombines TRBV30 with TRBJ2-7; TRBD1 or TRBD2 may be the D gene (5 bases each). The CDR3 is made up of 13 amino acids. Trimming took off 1 base at V and 6 bases at J, with 13 bases between the two ends. Per the germline V gene, CDR1 is GTSNPN and CDR2 is SVGIG (reference sequence). The CDR3 coding sequence is TGTGCCTGGAGTGGGGGACCCTCGGGCGAGCAGTACTTC. As protein: CAWSGGPSGEQYF. The full variable domain, in which reference TRBV30 and TRBJ2-7 provide the parts outside the CDR3, is SQTIHQWPATLVQPVGSPLSLECTVEGTSNPNLYWYRQAAGRGLQLLFYSVGIGQISSEVPQNLSASRPQDRQFILSSKKLLLSDSGFYLCAWSGGPSGEQYFGPGTRLTVT.

The count of this clonotype is one. A much larger clone differs from this one at a single base, so this may be a read error. Here the CDR3 DNA reads TGTGCCACCAGCGACCGGGACGGGGTTCTCTACGAGCAGTACTTC. Protein product: CATSDRDGVLYEQYF. J is TRBJ2-7 and V is TRBV15, with D possibly being TRBD1 or TRBD2 (5 bases each). Trimming removed 5 bases at V and 3 bases at J, with 17 bases between. The CDR3 is 15 residues long. Germline CDR1 and CDR2: LNHNV and YYDKDF (reference sequence).